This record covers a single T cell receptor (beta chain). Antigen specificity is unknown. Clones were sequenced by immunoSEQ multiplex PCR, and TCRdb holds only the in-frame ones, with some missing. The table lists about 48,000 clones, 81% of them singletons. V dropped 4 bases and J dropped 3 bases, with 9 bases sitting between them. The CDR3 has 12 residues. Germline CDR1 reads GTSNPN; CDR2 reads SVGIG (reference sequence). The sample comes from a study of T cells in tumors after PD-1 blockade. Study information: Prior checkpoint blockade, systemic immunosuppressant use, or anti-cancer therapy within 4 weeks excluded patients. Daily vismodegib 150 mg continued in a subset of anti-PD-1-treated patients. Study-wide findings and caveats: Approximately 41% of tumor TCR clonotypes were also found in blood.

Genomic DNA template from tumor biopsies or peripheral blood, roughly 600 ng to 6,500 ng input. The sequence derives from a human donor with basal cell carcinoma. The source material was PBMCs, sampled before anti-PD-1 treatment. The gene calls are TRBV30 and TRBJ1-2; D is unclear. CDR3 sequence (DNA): TGTGCCTGGAAAGGGCACGACTATGGCTACACCTTC. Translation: CAWKGHDYGYTF.